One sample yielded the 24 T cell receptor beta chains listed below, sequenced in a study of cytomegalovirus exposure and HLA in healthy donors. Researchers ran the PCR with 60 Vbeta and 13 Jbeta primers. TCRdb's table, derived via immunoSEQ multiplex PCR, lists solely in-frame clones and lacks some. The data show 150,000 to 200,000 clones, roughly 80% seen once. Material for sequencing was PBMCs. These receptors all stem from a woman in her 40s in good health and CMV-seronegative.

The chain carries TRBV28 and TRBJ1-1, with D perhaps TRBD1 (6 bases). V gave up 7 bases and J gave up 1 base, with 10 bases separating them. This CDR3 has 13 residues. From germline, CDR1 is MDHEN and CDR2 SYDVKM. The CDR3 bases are TGTGCCAGCAACCCACAGGGGAACACTGAAGCTTTCTTT. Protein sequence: CASNPQGNTEAFF.

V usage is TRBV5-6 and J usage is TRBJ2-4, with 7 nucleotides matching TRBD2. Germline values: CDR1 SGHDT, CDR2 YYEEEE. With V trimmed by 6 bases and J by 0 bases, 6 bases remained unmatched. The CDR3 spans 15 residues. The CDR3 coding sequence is TGTGCCAGCACACCGGGGGGAGCAGCCAAAAACATTCAGTACTTC. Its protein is CASTPGGAAKNIQYF. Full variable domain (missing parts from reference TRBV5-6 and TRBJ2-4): DAGVTQSPTHLIKTRGQQVTLRCSPKSGHDTVSWYQQALGQGPQFIFQYYEEEERQRGNFPDRFSGHQFPNYSSELNVNALLLGDSALYLCASTPGGAAKNIQYFGAGTRLSVL.

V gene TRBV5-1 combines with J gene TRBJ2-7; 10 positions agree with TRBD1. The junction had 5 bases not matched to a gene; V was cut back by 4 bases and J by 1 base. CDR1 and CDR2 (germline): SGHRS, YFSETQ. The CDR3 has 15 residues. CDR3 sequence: CASSGDRGFSYEQYF. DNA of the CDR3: TGCGCCAGCAGCGGGGACAGGGGTTTTTCCTACGAGCAGTACTTC.

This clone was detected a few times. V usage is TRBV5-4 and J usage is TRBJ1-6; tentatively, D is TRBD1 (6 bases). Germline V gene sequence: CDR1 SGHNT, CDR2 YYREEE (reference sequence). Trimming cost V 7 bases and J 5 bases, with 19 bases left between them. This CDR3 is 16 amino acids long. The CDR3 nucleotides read TGTGCCAGCTTTTACCTTGGGGCAGGGGATAATTCACCCCTCCACTTT. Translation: CASFYLGAGDNSPLHF.

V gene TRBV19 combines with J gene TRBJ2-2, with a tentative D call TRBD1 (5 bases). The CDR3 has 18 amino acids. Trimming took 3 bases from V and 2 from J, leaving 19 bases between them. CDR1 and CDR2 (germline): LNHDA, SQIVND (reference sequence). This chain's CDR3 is CASSIRTPNPINTGELFF. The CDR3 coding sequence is TGTGCCAGTAGTATTCGGACACCTAACCCCATTAACACCGGGGAGCTGTTTTTT.

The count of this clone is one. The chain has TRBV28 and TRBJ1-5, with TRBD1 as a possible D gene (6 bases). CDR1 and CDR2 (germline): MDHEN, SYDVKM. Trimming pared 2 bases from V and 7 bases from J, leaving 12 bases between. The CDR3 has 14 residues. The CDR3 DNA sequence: TGTGCCAGCAGTTTAAGGGGGGGCGGCCAGCCCCAGCATTTT. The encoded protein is CASSLRGGGQPQHF.

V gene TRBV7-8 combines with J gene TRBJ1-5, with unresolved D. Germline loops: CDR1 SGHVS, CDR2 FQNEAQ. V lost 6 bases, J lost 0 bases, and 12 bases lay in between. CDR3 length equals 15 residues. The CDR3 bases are TGTGCCAGCAGTCGCCAACTTGGTAGCAATCAGCCCCAGCATTTT. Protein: CASSRQLGSNQPQHF.

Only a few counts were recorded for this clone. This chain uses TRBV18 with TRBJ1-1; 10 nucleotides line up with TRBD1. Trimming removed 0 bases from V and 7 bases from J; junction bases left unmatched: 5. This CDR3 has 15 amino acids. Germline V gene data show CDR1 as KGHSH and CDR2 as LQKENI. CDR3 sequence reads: CASSPPGQGRIEAFF. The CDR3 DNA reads TGTGCCAGCTCACCACCGGGACAGGGGAGAATTGAAGCTTTCTTT.

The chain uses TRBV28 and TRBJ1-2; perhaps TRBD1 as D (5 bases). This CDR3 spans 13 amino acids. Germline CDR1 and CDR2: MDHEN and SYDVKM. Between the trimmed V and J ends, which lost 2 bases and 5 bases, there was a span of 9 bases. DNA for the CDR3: TGTGCCAGCAGTTTAGGGGGAGGGTATGGCTACACCTTC. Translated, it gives CASSLGGGYGYTF.

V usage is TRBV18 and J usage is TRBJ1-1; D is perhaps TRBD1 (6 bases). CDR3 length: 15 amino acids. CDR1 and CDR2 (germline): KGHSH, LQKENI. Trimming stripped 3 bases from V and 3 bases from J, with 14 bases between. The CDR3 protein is CASSPMTGRDTEAFF. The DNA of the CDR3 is TGTGCCAGCTCACCTATGACAGGTAGGGACACTGAAGCTTTCTTT. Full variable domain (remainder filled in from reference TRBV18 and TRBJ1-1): NAGVMQNPRHLVRRRGQEARLRCSPMKGHSHVYWYRQLPEEGLKFMVYLQKENIIDESGMPKERFSAEFPKEGPSILRIQQVVRGDSAAYFCASSPMTGRDTEAFFGQGTRLTVV.

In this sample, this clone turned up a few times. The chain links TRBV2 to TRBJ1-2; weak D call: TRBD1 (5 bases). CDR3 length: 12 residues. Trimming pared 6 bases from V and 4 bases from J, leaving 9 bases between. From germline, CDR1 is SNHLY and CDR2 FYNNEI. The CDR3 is CASRQGFYGYTF. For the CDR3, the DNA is TGTGCCAGCAGGCAGGGCTTCTATGGCTACACCTTC.

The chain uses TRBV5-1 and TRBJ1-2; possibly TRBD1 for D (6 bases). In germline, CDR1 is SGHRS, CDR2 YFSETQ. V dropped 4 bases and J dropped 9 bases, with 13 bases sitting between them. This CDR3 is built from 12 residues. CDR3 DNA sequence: TGCGCCAGCAGCCCCCCTACAGGGAGCTACACCTTC. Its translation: CASSPPTGSYTF.

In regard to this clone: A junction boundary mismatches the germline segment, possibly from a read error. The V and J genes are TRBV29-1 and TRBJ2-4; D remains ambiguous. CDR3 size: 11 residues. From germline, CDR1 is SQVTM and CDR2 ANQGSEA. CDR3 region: CSVDVKNSQYF. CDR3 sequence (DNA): TGCAGCGTTGATGTCAAAAACAGTCAGTACTTC.

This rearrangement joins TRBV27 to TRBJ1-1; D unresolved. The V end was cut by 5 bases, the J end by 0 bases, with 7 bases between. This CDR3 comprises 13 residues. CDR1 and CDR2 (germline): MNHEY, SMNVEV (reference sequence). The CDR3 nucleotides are TGTGCCAGCAGTGCCAGGATGAACACTGAAGCTTTCTTT. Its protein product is CASSARMNTEAFF.

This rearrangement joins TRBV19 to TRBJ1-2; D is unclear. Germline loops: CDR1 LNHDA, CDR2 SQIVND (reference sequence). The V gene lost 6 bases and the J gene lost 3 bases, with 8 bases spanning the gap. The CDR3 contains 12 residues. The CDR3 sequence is CASRRGDYGYTF. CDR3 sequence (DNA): TGTGCCAGTAGGCGGGGTGACTATGGCTACACCTTC.

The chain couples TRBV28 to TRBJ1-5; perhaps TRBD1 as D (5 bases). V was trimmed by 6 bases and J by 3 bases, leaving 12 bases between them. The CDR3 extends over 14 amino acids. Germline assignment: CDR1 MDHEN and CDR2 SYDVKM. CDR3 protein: CASSQGVYNQPQHF. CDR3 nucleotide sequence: TGTGCCAGCAGCCAAGGGGTTTACAATCAGCCCCAGCATTTT.

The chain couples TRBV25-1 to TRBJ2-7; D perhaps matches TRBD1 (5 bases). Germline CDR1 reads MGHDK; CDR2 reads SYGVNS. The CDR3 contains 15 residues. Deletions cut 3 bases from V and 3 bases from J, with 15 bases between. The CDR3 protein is CASSDPLGQGYEQYF. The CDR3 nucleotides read TGTGCCAGCAGTGACCCCTTAGGGCAGGGCTACGAGCAGTACTTC.

CDR3 loop: CASSPGETQYF. The CDR3 DNA reads TGTGCCAGCAGCCCGGGGGAGACCCAGTACTTC. The chain is built from TRBV11-3 and TRBJ2-5; tentatively, D is TRBD2 (5 bases). V lost 5 bases and J lost 5, with 6 bases in between. Germline CDR1 reads SGHNT; CDR2 reads YENEEA. The CDR3 sequence is 11 residues long.

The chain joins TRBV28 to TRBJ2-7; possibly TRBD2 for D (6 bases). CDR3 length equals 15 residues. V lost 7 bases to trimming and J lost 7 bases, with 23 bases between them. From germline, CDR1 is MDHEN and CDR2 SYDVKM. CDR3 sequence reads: CASTPPDYRVREQYF. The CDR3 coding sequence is TGTGCCAGCACCCCCCCGGACTACCGAGTAAGAGAGCAGTACTTC.

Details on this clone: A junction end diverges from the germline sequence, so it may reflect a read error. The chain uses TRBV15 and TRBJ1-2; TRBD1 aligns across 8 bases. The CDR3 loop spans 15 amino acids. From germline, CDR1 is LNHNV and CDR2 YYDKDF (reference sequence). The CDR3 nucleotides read TGTGCCACCAGCAGAGAGTTGACAGGGGCGGGGTTGTCGCCCTTC. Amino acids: CATSRELTGAGLSPF.

Here the CDR3 reads CASSEPGLAAYNEQFF. In DNA, the CDR3 is TGTGCCAGCAGTGAACCGGGACTAGCGGCCTACAATGAGCAGTTCTTC. The chain has TRBV25-1 and TRBJ2-1, with TRBD2 matching 11 bases. Germline trimming cut 2 bases from V and 2 bases from J; bases unmatched to any gene: 2. The CDR3 is made up of 16 amino acids. Germline CDR1 is MGHDK and CDR2 is SYGVNS.

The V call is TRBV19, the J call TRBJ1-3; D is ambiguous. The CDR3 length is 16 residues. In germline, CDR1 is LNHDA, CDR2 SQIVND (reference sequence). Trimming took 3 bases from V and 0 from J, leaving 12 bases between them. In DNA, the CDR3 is TGTGCCAGTAGTATGGTTGAGAAACCCTCTGGAAACACCATATATTTT. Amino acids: CASSMVEKPSGNTIYF.

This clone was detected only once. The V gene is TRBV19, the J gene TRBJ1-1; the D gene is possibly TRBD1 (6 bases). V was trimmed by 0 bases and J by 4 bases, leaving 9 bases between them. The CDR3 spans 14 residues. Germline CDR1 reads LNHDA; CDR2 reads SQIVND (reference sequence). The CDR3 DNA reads TGTGCCAGTAGTATAGATACAGGGATCACTGAAGCTTTCTTT. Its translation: CASSIDTGITEAFF.

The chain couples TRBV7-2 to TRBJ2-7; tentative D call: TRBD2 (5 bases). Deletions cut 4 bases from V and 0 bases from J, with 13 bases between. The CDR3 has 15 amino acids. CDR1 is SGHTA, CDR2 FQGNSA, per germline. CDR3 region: CASSSRGVNSYEQYF. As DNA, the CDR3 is TGTGCCAGCAGCTCCCGGGGTGTTAACTCCTACGAGCAGTACTTC.